Here is one T cell receptor (beta chain) with its context. The data were taken from a study of blood T cells in healthy people across ages. The sample providers were healthy Caucasian people from Russia, aged about 6 to 90. The sample, around 10 milliliters of peripheral blood, was drawn from each donor. The CDR3 is made up of 17 amino acids. V gave up 0 bases and J gave up 6 bases, with 18 bases separating them. Looked up from germline, CDR1 is LGHDT and CDR2 is YNNKEL (reference sequence). Combining a sample-barcoded 5' primer with a J-beta primer mix, a second PCR ran for 7 to 11 cycles. A 12-random-nucleotide template-switch adaptor tagged each cDNA molecule. TCRdb passed the 5' RACE reads through MiXCR, listing each CDR3 protein once. The sample has hundreds of thousands of distinct CDR3 sequences; 21% are singletons.

The sequencing input was blood. This TCR was sampled from a man between 70 and 80 years old in good health. This sequence joins TRBV3-1 and TRBJ2-1; no firm D call. This CDR3 is CASSQDTTLARVNEQFF. DNA for the CDR3: TGTGCCAGCAGCCAAGATACGACTCTGGCGAGAGTCAATGAGCAGTTCTTC.